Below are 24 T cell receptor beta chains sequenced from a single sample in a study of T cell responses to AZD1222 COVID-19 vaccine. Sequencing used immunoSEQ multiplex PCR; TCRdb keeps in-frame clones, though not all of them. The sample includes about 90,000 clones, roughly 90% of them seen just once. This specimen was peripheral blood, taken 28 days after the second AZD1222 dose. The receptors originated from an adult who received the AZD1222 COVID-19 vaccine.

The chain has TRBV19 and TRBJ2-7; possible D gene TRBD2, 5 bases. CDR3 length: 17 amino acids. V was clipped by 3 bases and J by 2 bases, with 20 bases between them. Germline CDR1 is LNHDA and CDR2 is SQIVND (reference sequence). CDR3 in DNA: TGTGCCAGTAGTATGGGAGCACCAGGAGCTAGCCCCTACGAGCAGTACTTC. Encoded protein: CASSMGAPGASPYEQYF.

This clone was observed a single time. The DNA of the CDR3 is TGTGCCATCAGTGAGTCGCGGCAGTACGGCGGGGAGCTGTTTTTT. Protein: CAISESRQYGGELFF. V is TRBV10-3 and J is TRBJ2-2; D call uncertain. V was clipped by 0 bases and J by 7 bases, with 12 bases between them. This CDR3 has 15 residues. In germline, CDR1 is ENHRY, CDR2 SYGVKD.

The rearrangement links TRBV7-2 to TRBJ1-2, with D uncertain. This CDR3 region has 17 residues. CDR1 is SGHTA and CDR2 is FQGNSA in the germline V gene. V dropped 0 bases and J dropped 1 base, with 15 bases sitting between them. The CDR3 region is CASSLALIGRLNYGYTF. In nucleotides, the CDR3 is TGTGCCAGCAGCTTAGCGTTAATAGGACGGCTTAACTATGGCTACACCTTC.

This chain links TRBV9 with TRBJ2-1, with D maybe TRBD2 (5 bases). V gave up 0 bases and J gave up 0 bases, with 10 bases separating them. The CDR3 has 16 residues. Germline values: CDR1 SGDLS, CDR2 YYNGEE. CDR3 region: CASSVAEGSSYNEQFF. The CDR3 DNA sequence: TGTGCCAGCAGCGTAGCTGAAGGGAGCTCCTACAATGAGCAGTTCTTC. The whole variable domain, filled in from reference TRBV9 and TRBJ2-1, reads DSGVTQTPKHLITATGQRVTLRCSPRSGDLSVYWYQQSLDQGLQFLIQYYNGEERAKGNILERFSAQQFPDLHSELNLSSLELGDSALYFCASSVAEGSSYNEQFFGPGTRLTVL.

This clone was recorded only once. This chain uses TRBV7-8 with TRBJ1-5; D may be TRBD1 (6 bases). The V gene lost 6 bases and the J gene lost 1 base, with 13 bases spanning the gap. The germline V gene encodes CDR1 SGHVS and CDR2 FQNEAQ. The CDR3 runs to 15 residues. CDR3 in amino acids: CASSSRTASNQPQHF. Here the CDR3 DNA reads TGTGCCAGCAGTTCGCGGACAGCGAGCAATCAGCCCCAGCATTTT.

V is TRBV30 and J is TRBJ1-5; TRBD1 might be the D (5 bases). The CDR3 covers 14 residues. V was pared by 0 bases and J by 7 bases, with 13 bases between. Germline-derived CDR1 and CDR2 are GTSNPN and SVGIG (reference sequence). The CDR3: CAWSVTGTRQPQHF. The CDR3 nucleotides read TGTGCCTGGAGTGTAACGGGGACGAGGCAGCCCCAGCATTTT. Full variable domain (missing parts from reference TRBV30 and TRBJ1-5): SQTIHQWPATLVQPVGSPLSLECTVEGTSNPNLYWYRQAAGRGLQLLFYSVGIGQISSEVPQNLSASRPQDRQFILSSKKLLLSDSGFYLCAWSVTGTRQPQHFGDGTRLSIL.

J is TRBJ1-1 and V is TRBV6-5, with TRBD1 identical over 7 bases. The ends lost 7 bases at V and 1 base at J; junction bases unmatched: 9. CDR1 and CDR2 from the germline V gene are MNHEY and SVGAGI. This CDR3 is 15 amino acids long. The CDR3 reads CASNPQGRRNTEAFF. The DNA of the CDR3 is TGTGCCAGCAACCCACAGGGGAGGAGGAACACTGAAGCTTTCTTT.

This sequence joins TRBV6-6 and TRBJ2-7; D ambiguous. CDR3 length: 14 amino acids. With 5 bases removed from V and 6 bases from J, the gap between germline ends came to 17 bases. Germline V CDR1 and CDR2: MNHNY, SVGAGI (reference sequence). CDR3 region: CASSHGIGFSEQYF. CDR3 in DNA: TGTGCCAGCAGTCACGGCATTGGGTTTAGCGAGCAGTACTTC.

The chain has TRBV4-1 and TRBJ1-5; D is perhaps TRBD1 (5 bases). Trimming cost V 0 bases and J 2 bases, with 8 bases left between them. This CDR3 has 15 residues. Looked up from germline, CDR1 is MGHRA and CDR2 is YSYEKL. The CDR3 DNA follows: TGCGCCAGCAGCCAAGATTTGGGGGGCAATCAGCCCCAGCATTTT. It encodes CASSQDLGGNQPQHF.

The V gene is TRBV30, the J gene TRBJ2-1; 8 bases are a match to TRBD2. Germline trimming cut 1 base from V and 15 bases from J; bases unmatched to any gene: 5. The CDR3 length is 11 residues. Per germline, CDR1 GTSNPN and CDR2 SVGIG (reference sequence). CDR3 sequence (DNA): TGTGCCTGGAGTGGTAGCGGGGCGGGGTTCTTC. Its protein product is CAWSGSGAGFF.

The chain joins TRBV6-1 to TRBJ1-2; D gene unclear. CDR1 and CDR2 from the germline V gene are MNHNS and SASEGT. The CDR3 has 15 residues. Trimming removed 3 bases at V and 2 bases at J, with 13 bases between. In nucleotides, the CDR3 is TGTGCCAGCAGTGAGGTGACGGCAGCCAACTATGGCTACACCTTC. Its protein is CASSEVTAANYGYTF.

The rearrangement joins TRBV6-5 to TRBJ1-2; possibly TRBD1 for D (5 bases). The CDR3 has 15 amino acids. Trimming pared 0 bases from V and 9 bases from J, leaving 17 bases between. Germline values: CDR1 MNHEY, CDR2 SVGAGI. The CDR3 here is CASSYSDSGGYRYTF. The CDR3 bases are TGTGCCAGCAGTTACTCCGACAGTGGAGGATATCGCTACACCTTC.

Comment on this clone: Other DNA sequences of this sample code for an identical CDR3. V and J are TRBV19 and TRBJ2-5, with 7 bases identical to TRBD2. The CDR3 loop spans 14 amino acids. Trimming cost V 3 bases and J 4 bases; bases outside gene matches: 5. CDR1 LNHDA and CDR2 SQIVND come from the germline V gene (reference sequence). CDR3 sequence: CASSIGGGRETQYF. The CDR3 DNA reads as TGTGCCAGTAGTATCGGGGGAGGGAGAGAGACCCAGTACTTC.

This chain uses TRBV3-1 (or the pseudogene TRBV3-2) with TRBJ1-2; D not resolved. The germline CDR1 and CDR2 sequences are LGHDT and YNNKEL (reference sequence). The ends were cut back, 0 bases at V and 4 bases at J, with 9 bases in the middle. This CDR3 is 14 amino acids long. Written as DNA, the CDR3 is TGTGCCAGCAGCCAAGACCGACGGCTCTATGGCTACACCTTC. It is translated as CASSQDRRLYGYTF.

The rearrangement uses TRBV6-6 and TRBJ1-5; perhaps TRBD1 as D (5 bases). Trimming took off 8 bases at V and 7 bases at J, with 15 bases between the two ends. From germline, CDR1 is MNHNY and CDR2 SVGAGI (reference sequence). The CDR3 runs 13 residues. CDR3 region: CASSTGFLQPQHF. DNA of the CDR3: TGTGCCAGCTCCACAGGTTTCCTACAGCCCCAGCATTTT.

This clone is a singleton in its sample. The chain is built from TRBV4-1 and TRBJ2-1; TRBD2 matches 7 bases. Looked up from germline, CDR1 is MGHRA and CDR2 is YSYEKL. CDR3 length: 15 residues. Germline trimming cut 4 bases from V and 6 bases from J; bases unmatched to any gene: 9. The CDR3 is CASSPGLVRGNEQFF. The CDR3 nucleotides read TGCGCCAGCAGCCCCGGACTAGTCCGCGGCAATGAGCAGTTCTTC.

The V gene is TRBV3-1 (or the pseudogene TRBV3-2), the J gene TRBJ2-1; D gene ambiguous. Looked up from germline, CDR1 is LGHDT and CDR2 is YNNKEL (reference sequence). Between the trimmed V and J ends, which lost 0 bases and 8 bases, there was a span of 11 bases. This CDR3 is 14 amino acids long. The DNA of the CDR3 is TGTGCCAGCAGCCAAGATGCGAAGGCGGATGAGCAGTTCTTC. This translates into CASSQDAKADEQFF.

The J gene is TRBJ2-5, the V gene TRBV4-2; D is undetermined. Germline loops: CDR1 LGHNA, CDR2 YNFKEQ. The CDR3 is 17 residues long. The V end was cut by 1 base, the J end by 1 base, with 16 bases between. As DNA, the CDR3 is TGTGCCAGCAGCCAAGGAGACAACCCCCGACTCCAAGAGACCCAGTACTTC. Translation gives CASSQGDNPRLQETQYF.

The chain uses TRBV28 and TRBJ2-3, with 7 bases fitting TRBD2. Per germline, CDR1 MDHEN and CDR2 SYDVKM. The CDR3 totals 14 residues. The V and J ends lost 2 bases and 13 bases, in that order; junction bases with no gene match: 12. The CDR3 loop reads CASSLPGGPFREYF. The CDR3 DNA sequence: TGTGCCAGCAGTTTACCGGGAGGACCATTTCGGGAGTATTTT.

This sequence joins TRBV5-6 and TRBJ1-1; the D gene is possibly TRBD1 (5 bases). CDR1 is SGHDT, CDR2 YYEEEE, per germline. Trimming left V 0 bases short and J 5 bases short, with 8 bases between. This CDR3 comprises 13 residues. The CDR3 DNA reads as TGTGCCAGCAGCTTGGCCGAGGGGACTGAAGCTTTCTTT. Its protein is CASSLAEGTEAFF.

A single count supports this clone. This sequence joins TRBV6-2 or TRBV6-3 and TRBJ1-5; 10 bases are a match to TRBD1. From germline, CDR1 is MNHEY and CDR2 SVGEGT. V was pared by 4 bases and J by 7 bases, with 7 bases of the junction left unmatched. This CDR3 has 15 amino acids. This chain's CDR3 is CASSLTGGAKQPQHF. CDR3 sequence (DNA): TGTGCCAGCAGTTTGACAGGGGGCGCAAAGCAGCCCCAGCATTTT.

The CDR3 DNA reads as TGTGCCAGCAGGTTACAGGGTTGGGACGAGCAGTACTTC. Amino acid sequence: CASRLQGWDEQYF. The chain links TRBV5-4 to TRBJ2-7; D is perhaps TRBD1 (6 bases). CDR3 length: 13 amino acids. V gave up 5 bases and J gave up 5 bases, with 14 bases separating them. Germline CDR1 SGHNT, CDR2 YYREEE (reference sequence).

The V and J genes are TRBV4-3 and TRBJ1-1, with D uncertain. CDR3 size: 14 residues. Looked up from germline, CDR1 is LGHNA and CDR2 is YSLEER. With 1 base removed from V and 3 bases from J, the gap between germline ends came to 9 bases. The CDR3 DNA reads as TGCGCCAGCAGCCAAGTGAGAGGGTACACTGAAGCTTTCTTT. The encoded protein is CASSQVRGYTEAFF.

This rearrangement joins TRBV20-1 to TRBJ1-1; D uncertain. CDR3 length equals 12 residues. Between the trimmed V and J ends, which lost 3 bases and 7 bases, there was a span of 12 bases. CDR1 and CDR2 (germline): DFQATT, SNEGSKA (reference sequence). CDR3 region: CSASDEQVEAFF. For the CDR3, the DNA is TGCAGTGCTAGTGACGAGCAGGTTGAAGCTTTCTTT.